This entry is about one T cell receptor (beta chain). This record belongs to a study of spatial heterogeneity in lung cancer. Study as a whole: The donor population consisted of about 75 patients with untreated, early-stage non-small cell lung cancer.

TCRdb fed the 5' RACE reads into MiXCR, producing one record per CDR3 protein. The sample has under 150,000 distinct CDR3 sequences, approximately 10% seen once. Time point noted: blood at routine non-recurrence follow-up after resection. Tumor, nontumor lung or frozen PBMC supplied whole RNA that was sequenced unsorted. This TCR was recovered from a female donor with early-stage non-small cell lung cancer. The source was PBMCs, collected at follow-up.

The CDR3, as DNA: TGCAGTGCTATCCAACAGGCTCAAGAGACCCAGTACTTC. It codes for CSAIQQAQETQYF. This sequence joins TRBV20-1 and TRBJ2-5; a weak D match, TRBD1 (5 bases). Germline V gene sequence: CDR1 DFQATT, CDR2 SNEGSKA (reference sequence). This CDR3 has 13 residues. V was shortened by 4 bases and J by 2 bases, with 11 bases between the two germline ends.